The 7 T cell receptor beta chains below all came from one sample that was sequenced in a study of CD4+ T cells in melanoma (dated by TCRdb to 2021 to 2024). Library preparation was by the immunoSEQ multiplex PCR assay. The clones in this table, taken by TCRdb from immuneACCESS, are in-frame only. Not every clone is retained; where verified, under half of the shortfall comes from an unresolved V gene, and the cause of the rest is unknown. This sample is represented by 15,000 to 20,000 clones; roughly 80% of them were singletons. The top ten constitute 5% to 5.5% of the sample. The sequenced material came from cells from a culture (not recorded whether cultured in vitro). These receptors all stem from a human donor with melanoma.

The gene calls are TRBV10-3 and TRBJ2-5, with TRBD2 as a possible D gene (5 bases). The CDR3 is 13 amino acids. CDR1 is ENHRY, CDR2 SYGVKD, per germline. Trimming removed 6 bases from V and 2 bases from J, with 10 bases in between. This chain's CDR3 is CAIRGAAQETQYF. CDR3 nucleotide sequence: TGTGCCATCAGAGGAGCGGCACAAGAGACCCAGTACTTC.

Written as DNA, the CDR3 is TGCGCCAGCAGCTTGGGCTTGGTGAACACTGAAGCTTTCTTT. This translates into CASSLGLVNTEAFF. V gene TRBV5-1 combines with J gene TRBJ1-1, with D unclear. The V and J ends lost 0 bases and 0 bases respectively, with 6 bases between them. Germline-derived CDR1 and CDR2 are SGHRS and YFSETQ. The CDR3 extends over 14 amino acids.

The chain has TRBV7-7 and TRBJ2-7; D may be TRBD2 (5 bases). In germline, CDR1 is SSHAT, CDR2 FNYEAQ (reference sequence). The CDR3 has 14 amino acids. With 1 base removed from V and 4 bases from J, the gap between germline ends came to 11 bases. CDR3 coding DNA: TGTGCCAGCAGCTTAGGAGGAGGAGAGTACGAGCAGTACTTC. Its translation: CASSLGGGEYEQYF.

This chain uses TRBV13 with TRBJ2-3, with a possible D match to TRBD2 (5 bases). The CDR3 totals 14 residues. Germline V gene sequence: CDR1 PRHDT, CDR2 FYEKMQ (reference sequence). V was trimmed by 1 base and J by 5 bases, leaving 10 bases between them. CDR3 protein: CASSLASEGDTQYF. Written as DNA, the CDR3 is TGTGCCAGCAGCTTAGCCAGCGAGGGAGATACGCAGTATTTT.

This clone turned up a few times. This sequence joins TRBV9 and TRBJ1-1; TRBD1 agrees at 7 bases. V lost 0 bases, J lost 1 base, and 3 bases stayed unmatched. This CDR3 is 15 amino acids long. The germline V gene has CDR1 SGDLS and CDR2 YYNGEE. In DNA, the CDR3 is TGTGCCAGCAGCGTAGTAGGGACAGCGAACACTGAAGCTTTCTTT. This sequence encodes CASSVVGTANTEAFF.

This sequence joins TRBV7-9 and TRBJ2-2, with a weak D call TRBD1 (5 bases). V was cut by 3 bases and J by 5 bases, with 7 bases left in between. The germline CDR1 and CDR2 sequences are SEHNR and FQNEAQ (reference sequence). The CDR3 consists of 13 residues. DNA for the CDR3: TGTGCCAGCAGCTTGCAGGGAACCGGGGAGCTGTTTTTT. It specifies CASSLQGTGELFF.

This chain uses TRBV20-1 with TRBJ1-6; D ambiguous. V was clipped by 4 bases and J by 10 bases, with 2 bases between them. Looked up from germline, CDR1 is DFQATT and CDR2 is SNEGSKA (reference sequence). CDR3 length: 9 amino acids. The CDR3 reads CSAMSPLHF. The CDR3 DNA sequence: TGCAGTGCTATGTCACCCCTCCACTTT.